This T cell receptor beta chain was obtained from a study of OX40 agonist ivuxolimab in advanced cancers. The protocol was immunoSEQ multiplex PCR, while the TCRdb copy is restricted to in-frame clones and leaves out a portion. The sample holds about 68,000 clones; roughly nine tenths are singletons and the top ten take about 0.31%. This CDR3 spans 15 amino acids. V gave up 2 bases and J gave up 1 base, with 12 bases separating them. CDR1 is MNHEY and CDR2 is SVGAGI in the germline V gene. J is TRBJ2-7 and V is TRBV6-5, with D maybe TRBD2 (6 bases). This TCR came from an adult with an advanced solid tumor such as melanoma, head and neck, liver or kidney cancer. The starting material was CD4+ or CD8+ T cells sorted from blood, obtained in a trial of the OX40 agonist ivuxolimab. Here the CDR3 reads CASSYAGGISYEQYF. The CDR3 nucleotides read TGTGCCAGCAGTTACGCTGGCGGGATATCCTACGAGCAGTACTTC.